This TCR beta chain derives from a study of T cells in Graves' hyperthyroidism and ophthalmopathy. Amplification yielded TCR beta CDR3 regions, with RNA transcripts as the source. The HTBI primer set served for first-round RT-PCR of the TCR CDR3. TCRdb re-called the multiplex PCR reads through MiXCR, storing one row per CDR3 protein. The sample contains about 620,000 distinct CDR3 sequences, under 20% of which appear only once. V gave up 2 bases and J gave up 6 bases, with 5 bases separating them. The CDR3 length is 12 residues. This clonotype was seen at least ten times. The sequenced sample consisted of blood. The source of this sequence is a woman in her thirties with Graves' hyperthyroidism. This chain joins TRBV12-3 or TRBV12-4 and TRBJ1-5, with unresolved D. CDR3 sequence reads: CASSLLGQPQHF. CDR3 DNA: TGTGCCAGCAGTTTATTGGGTCAGCCCCAGCATTTT.